These 7 T cell receptor beta chains originate from one sample sequenced in a study of OX40 agonist ivuxolimab in advanced cancers. Profiled with immunoSEQ multiplex PCR; TCRdb holds only in-frame clones, not every one. The table lists under 95,000 clones, 93% of them singletons. The sample in question was CD4+ or CD8+ T cells sorted from blood, obtained in a trial of the OX40 agonist ivuxolimab. The source of these receptors is an adult with an advanced solid tumor such as melanoma, head and neck, liver or kidney cancer.

The chain joins TRBV27 to TRBJ1-3; D may be TRBD1 (5 bases). This CDR3 contains 14 residues. The V gene lost 6 bases and the J gene lost 5 bases, with 14 bases spanning the gap. Germline CDR1 and CDR2: MNHEY and SMNVEV (reference sequence). CDR3 residues: CASSPGTPRNTIYF. CDR3 bases: TGTGCCAGCAGCCCAGGGACGCCGAGAAACACCATATATTTT.

Here the CDR3 DNA reads TGTGCCAGCAGTTTATTGCCAGGGAGGGCCGGGGAGCTGTTTTTT. Protein sequence: CASSLLPGRAGELFF. The V and J genes are TRBV27 and TRBJ2-2, with 7 bases identical to TRBD2. CDR3 length: 15 residues. Germline CDR1 reads MNHEY; CDR2 reads SMNVEV (reference sequence). V dropped 1 base and J dropped 6; count of bases not matched to a gene: 5.

This chain uses TRBV6-6 with TRBJ2-1, with a tentative D call TRBD2 (6 bases). The germline V gene encodes CDR1 MNHNY and CDR2 SVGAGI (reference sequence). The V gene lost 7 bases and the J gene lost 7 bases, with 8 bases spanning the gap. The CDR3 is made up of 11 amino acids. CDR3 amino acids: CASTEGNEQFF. The CDR3 nucleotides read TGTGCCAGCACGGAGGGTAATGAGCAGTTCTTC.

This sequence joins TRBV25-1 and TRBJ1-4, with no clear D. The CDR3 spans 14 residues. V lost 2 bases and J 0 bases, leaving 4 bases between the germline ends. Germline CDR1 reads MGHDK; CDR2 reads SYGVNS. Here the CDR3 DNA reads TGTGCCAGCAGTGAACTAGCAACTAATGAAAAACTGTTTTTT. Amino acid sequence: CASSELATNEKLFF.

V usage is TRBV29-1 and J usage is TRBJ2-7, with D possibly TRBD2 on 6 matching bases. Per germline, CDR1 SQVTM and CDR2 ANQGSEA. V lost 4 bases, J lost 1 base, and 8 bases lay in between. The CDR3 sequence is 12 residues long. The CDR3 is CSVVEGSYEQYF. CDR3 nucleotides: TGCAGCGTTGTGGAGGGGTCCTACGAGCAGTACTTC.

This chain uses TRBV2 with TRBJ2-1, with 8 bases that match TRBD2. The CDR3 contains 15 residues. In germline, CDR1 is SNHLY, CDR2 FYNNEI. V lost 6 bases, J lost 0 bases, and 4 bases stayed unmatched. CDR3 in DNA: TGTGCCAGCAGGGAGAGCGGGGGCTCCTACAATGAGCAGTTCTTC. Amino acid sequence: CASRESGGSYNEQFF.

This chain links TRBV11-2 with TRBJ2-2, with a possible D match to TRBD1 (5 bases). V gave up 5 bases and J gave up 1 base, with 11 bases separating them. The V gene's germline CDR1 is SGHAT and CDR2 FQNNGV. This CDR3 has 15 amino acids. The CDR3 here is CASSKGAVNTGELFF. The CDR3 bases are TGTGCCAGCAGCAAAGGGGCGGTGAACACCGGGGAGCTGTTTTTT.